The 26 T cell receptor beta chains below all came from one sample that was sequenced in a study of PD-1 blockade in classical Hodgkin lymphoma. Every patient relapsed after autologous stem cell transplantation, and brentuximab vedotin exposure varied. The data were produced by immunoSEQ multiplex PCR, yet TCRdb's version contains in-frame clones alone and is incomplete. The repertoire holds over 25,000 clones, with around four fifths as singletons. Sequenced here: peripheral blood mononuclear cells (PBMCs), sampled before the second cycle of nivolumab. The receptors come from a human donor with classical Hodgkin lymphoma.

The chain combines TRBV6-1 with TRBJ2-7, with 7 bases identical to TRBD1. Germline V gene sequence: CDR1 MNHNS, CDR2 SASEGT. Trimming at V came to 3 bases and at J to 0 bases, leaving 8 bases not matched to a gene. CDR3 size: 16 residues. The CDR3 DNA follows: TGTGCCAGCAGTGAGAGCATTACAGGGGTCTCCTACGAGCAGTACGTC. Translating it yields CASSESITGVSYEQYV.

This sequence joins TRBV7-3 and TRBJ1-1, with TRBD1 matching over 9 bases. CDR1 is SGHTA, CDR2 FQGTGA, per germline. The CDR3 is 14 amino acids. V lost 5 bases to trimming and J lost 4 bases; unmatched junction nucleotides: 5. The CDR3 spells CASSPQGAFTEAFF. The CDR3 DNA reads as TGTGCCAGCAGCCCACAGGGGGCATTCACTGAAGCTTTCTTT.

This clone was detected a few times. The rearrangement joins TRBV19 to TRBJ2-1; TRBD1 agrees at 7 bases. From germline, CDR1 is LNHDA and CDR2 SQIVND (reference sequence). V lost 6 bases to trimming and J lost 8 bases; unmatched junction nucleotides: 1. The CDR3 spans 11 residues. In DNA, the CDR3 is TGTGCCAGTAGCGACAGGGATGAGCAGTTCTTC. Amino acid sequence: CASSDRDEQFF.

The rearrangement joins TRBV12-5 to TRBJ1-6; D may be TRBD1 (5 bases). The V and J ends lost 5 bases and 7 bases respectively, with 27 bases between them. CDR1 and CDR2 from the germline V gene are LGHNT and FRNRAP. The CDR3 is 19 amino acids. The CDR3 sequence is CASGPWLGHRAGSNSPLHF. CDR3 nucleotide sequence: TGTGCTAGTGGTCCTTGGTTAGGACATCGGGCAGGGTCCAATTCACCCCTCCACTTT.

In nucleotides, the CDR3 is TGTGCCAGCAGCTTAGCAGATACGCAGTATTTT. The encoded protein is CASSLADTQYF. The chain links TRBV7-2 to TRBJ2-3; D is ambiguous. The CDR3 spans 11 residues. CDR1 and CDR2 from the germline V gene are SGHTA and FQGNSA. V was cut by 0 bases and J by 5 bases, with 0 bases left in between.

The rearrangement joins TRBV7-2 to TRBJ2-3, with 8 bases aligning to TRBD2. Germline lookup yields CDR1 SGHTA and CDR2 FQGNSA. The V segment lost 5 bases and the J segment 6 bases; nucleotides outside the gene matches: 10. The CDR3 runs to 15 residues. This chain's CDR3 is CASSLGLRGGDTQYF. The CDR3 DNA reads as TGTGCCAGCAGCCTGGGACTCCGGGGGGGGGATACGCAGTATTTT.

The V and J genes are TRBV19 and TRBJ1-2, with a weak D call TRBD1 (5 bases). Per germline, CDR1 LNHDA and CDR2 SQIVND (reference sequence). V dropped 10 bases and J dropped 0 bases, with 12 bases sitting between them. This CDR3 spans 13 amino acids. The CDR3 region is CATSDSPNYGYTF. CDR3 nucleotides: TGTGCCACTTCTGACAGCCCTAACTATGGCTACACCTTC. The full variable domain, completed using reference TRBV19 and TRBJ1-2, is DGGITQSPKYLFRKEGQNVTLSCEQNLNHDAMYWYRQDPGQGLRLIYYSQIVNDFQKGDIAEGYSVSREKKESFPLTVTSAQKNPTAFYLCATSDSPNYGYTFGSGTRLTVV.

This clone rates as medium-sized. V gene TRBV7-6 combines with J gene TRBJ2-2, with 9 bases that match TRBD2. Germline V gene lookup returns CDR1 SGHVS and CDR2 FNYEAQ. The CDR3 has 18 residues. The V segment lost 1 base and the J segment 5 bases; nucleotides outside the gene matches: 11. Here the CDR3 reads CASSLVWRGGRWTGELFF. CDR3 DNA: TGTGCCAGCAGCTTAGTTTGGCGGGGGGGCCGATGGACCGGGGAGCTGTTTTTT.

This chain links TRBV6-1 with TRBJ1-6, with D possibly TRBD1 on 6 matching bases. V lost 4 bases, J lost 10 bases, and 14 bases lay in between. Germline lookup yields CDR1 MNHNS and CDR2 SASEGT. The CDR3 sequence is 14 residues long. CDR3 residues: CASSGQAVDSPLHF. The CDR3 region has the DNA TGTGCCAGCAGTGGACAGGCAGTCGACTCACCCCTCCACTTT.

The chain joins TRBV2 to TRBJ1-1, with no clear D. CDR1 and CDR2 from the germline V gene are SNHLY and FYNNEI. The CDR3 has 11 residues. Trimming shortened V by 6 bases and J by 0 bases, and 2 bases separated the two germline ends. The CDR3 reads CASRVNTEAFF. CDR3 DNA sequence: TGTGCCAGCAGGGTGAACACTGAAGCTTTCTTT.

J is TRBJ2-5 and V is TRBV7-2; the match to TRBD2 covers 12 bases. V trimming: 1 base; J trimming: 3 bases; junction bases outside the gene matches: 3. Germline CDR1 is SGHTA and CDR2 is FQGNSA. The CDR3 has 16 residues. CDR3 bases: TGTGCCAGCAGCTTAGATCTAGCGGGGGGGAAAGAGACCCAGTACTTC. The encoded protein is CASSLDLAGGKETQYF.

This chain joins TRBV2 and TRBJ1-4; TRBD1 agrees at 10 bases. Germline CDR1 and CDR2: SNHLY and FYNNEI. The CDR3 length is 15 residues. J lost 4 bases, V lost 6 bases, and 5 bases had no gene match. The CDR3 DNA reads TGTGCCAGCAGCCCGACAGGGGGCAGTAATGAAAAACTGTTTTTT. Its translation is CASSPTGGSNEKLFF.

V usage is TRBV30 and J usage is TRBJ2-7; no clear D gene. This CDR3 is 13 amino acids long. CDR1 and CDR2 from the germline V gene are GTSNPN and SVGIG (reference sequence). V shed 1 base and J shed 1 base, with 8 bases lying between them. The CDR3 DNA reads as TGTGCCTGGAGTGATGGCTGGTCCTACGAGCAGTACTTC. This gives the protein CAWSDGWSYEQYF.

The chain recombines TRBV29-1 with TRBJ1-2, with D perhaps matching TRBD1 (5 bases). The ends were cut back, 5 bases at V and 0 bases at J, with 10 bases in the middle. CDR1 is SQVTM, CDR2 ANQGSEA, per germline. The CDR3 is 13 residues long. CDR3 sequence (DNA): TGCAGCGTTTGGGACGGAGCTAACTATGGCTACACCTTC. Protein sequence: CSVWDGANYGYTF.

The V gene is TRBV5-4, the J gene TRBJ2-1; possibly TRBD1 or TRBD2 for D (5 bases each). V was shortened by 7 bases and J by 9 bases, with 17 bases between the two germline ends. From germline, CDR1 is SGHNT and CDR2 YYREEE (reference sequence). This CDR3 is 13 amino acids long. The CDR3, as DNA: TGTGCCAGCTTCGGCCGGGGCCCCTCTGAGCAGTTCTTC. Translated, it gives CASFGRGPSEQFF.

The CDR3, as DNA: TGTGCCAGCAGCCCCGAAATCTCTAACTGGTATGGCTACACCTTC. Amino acids: CASSPEISNWYGYTF. The chain has TRBV5-5 and TRBJ1-2, with D uncertain. Germline values: CDR1 SGHKS, CDR2 YYEKEE (reference sequence). This CDR3 contains 15 residues. The V end lost 4 bases, the J end lost 5 bases, and 18 bases lay between the germline ends.

The rearrangement joins TRBV28 to TRBJ2-1; D is tentatively TRBD1 or TRBD2 (5 bases each). The CDR3 loop spans 21 amino acids. V shed 10 bases and J shed 4 bases, with 38 bases lying between them. The germline gives CDR1 MDHEN, CDR2 SYDVKM. The CDR3 here is CANSSSRTGTRNLITYNEQFF. As DNA, the CDR3 is TGTGCCAACTCCTCCTCCCGCACCGGGACCCGGAACCTTATCACATACAATGAGCAGTTCTTC.

This sequence joins TRBV25-1 and TRBJ1-6; D may be TRBD1 (5 bases). The germline V gene has CDR1 MGHDK and CDR2 SYGVNS. Trimming cost V 9 bases and J 10 bases, with 13 bases left between them. This CDR3 is built from 12 residues. CDR3 protein: CASRGPGSPLHF. The CDR3 region has the DNA TGTGCCAGTAGGGGACCGGGCTCACCCCTCCACTTT.

The CDR3 region is CASSLLAGTETQYF. CDR3 DNA sequence: TGCGCCAGCAGCTTGCTAGCGGGAACAGAGACCCAGTACTTC. The rearrangement uses TRBV5-1 and TRBJ2-5, with 9 bases identical to TRBD2. The CDR3 is 14 amino acids. Trimming cost V 1 base and J 4 bases; bases outside gene matches: 2. The germline V gene has CDR1 SGHRS and CDR2 YFSETQ. The full variable domain, completed using reference TRBV5-1 and TRBJ2-5, is KAGVTQTPRYLIKTRGQQVTLSCSPISGHRSVSWYQQTPGQGLQFLFEYFSETQRNKGNFPGRFSGRQFSNSRSEMNVSTLELGDSALYLCASSLLAGTETQYFGPGTRLLVL.

The table lists this clone with a count of one. This CDR3 reads CASSLQTSGGEQYF. The DNA of the CDR3 is TGCGCCAGCAGCTTGCAGACTAGCGGAGGCGAGCAGTACTTC. V usage is TRBV5-1 and J usage is TRBJ2-7; TRBD2 matches 9 bases. Germline assignment: CDR1 SGHRS and CDR2 YFSETQ. With 1 base clipped from V and 6 bases from J, the junction kept 5 bases outside the gene matches. The CDR3 sequence is 14 residues long.

The CDR3 bases are TGTGCCAGCAGCTTCGGACTAGCGGGAAGTGGAGTCACCGGGGAGCTGTTTTTT. This codes for CASSFGLAGSGVTGELFF. The chain combines TRBV7-2 with TRBJ2-2, with 12 bases aligning to TRBD2. V trimming: 3 bases; J trimming: 4 bases; junction bases outside the gene matches: 9. The CDR3 spans 18 residues. From germline, CDR1 is SGHTA and CDR2 FQGNSA.

This clone has only one observation. The genes are TRBV7-6 and TRBJ1-1; the D gene is possibly TRBD1 (6 bases). CDR3 length equals 13 residues. The germline V gene has CDR1 SGHVS and CDR2 FNYEAQ. With 3 bases removed from V and 7 bases from J, the gap between germline ends came to 12 bases. CDR3 in DNA: TGTGCCAGCAGCTTCGGACAGTTTTATGAAGCTTTCTTT. Protein sequence: CASSFGQFYEAFF.

The rearrangement links TRBV18 to TRBJ2-3, with TRBD2 matching over 8 bases. The germline CDR1 and CDR2 sequences are KGHSH and LQKENI. The V gene end was trimmed by 5 bases and the J gene end by 2 bases; junction bases not matched to a gene: 6. The CDR3 extends over 15 amino acids. The DNA for the CDR3 is TGTGCCAGCTCAACCAGCGGGAGCTACACAGATACGCAGTATTTT. Protein sequence: CASSTSGSYTDTQYF.

This clone was detected only a few times. The genes are TRBV10-3 and TRBJ1-5, with a tentative D call TRBD1 (5 bases). The germline V and J ends were trimmed by 8 bases and 0 bases, with 14 bases remaining between them. The germline V gene has CDR1 ENHRY and CDR2 SYGVKD. This CDR3 comprises 15 residues. The CDR3 loop is CAISSNRNSNQPQHF. In nucleotides, the CDR3 is TGTGCCATCTCTAGTAACAGGAATAGCAATCAGCCCCAGCATTTT.

This clone qualifies as medium-sized. The rearrangement uses TRBV7-3 and TRBJ2-2, with unresolved D. Germline-derived CDR1 and CDR2 are SGHTA and FQGTGA. V was clipped by 2 bases and J by 0 bases, with 13 bases between them. CDR3 length equals 17 residues. CDR3 sequence reads: CASSLASGRTNTGELFF. Written as DNA, the CDR3 is TGTGCCAGCAGCTTAGCGTCTGGCCGAACGAACACCGGGGAGCTGTTTTTT.

The J gene is TRBJ2-3, the V gene TRBV18; D call uncertain. The V gene's germline CDR1 is KGHSH and CDR2 LQKENI. V lost 2 bases, J lost 4 bases, and 10 bases lay in between. This CDR3 spans 14 amino acids. CDR3 DNA sequence: TGTGCCAGCTCACCATCTTCCATCGCAGATACGCAGTATTTT. Protein product: CASSPSSIADTQYF.